One sample yielded the 2 T cell receptor beta chains listed below, sequenced in a study of T cell repertoires in cytomegalovirus infection (dated by TCRdb to between 2018 and 2020). TCRdb shows the sequencer as Illumina HiSeq 1500. The raw public data were reprocessed by TCRdb itself: fastp quality trimming at Q25, MiXCR clonotype calling, in-frame beta chains only. Each record represents a unique CDR3 protein, reported with the most common genes and DNA among its rows. The sample records approximately 220,000 distinct CDR3 sequences, about 40% of which are singletons. The ten largest make up more than 50% of the sample. No antigen has been identified for these receptors. Sample treatment or condition, as interpreted from the label and publication: in vitro stimulation with specific CMV peptide epitopes to enrich CMV-specific T cells. Sequenced here: CD8+ T cells from cultured PBMCs, sampled from culture after CMV antigen stimulation. Receptor source: a human donor in good health (CMV status not recorded). Some clones in this sample may be carry-over from other donors' samples.

This clonotype was seen more than once but under ten times. J is TRBJ2-1 and V is TRBV7-2; TRBD2 agrees at 12 bases. After removal of 1 base from V and 6 bases from J, the junction contained 4 bases not matched to a gene. Looked up from germline, CDR1 is SGHTA and CDR2 is FQGNSA. This CDR3 has 16 amino acids. CDR3 loop: CASSLGRTSGTNEQFF. The DNA of the CDR3 is TGTGCCAGCAGCTTAGGGAGGACTAGCGGGACCAATGAGCAGTTCTTC.

In this sample, this clonotype turned up a few times. The rearrangement links TRBV7-9 to TRBJ1-1; D remains unclear. The germline V gene has CDR1 SEHNR and CDR2 FQNEAQ (reference sequence). The CDR3 has 12 amino acids. V dropped 6 bases and J dropped 5 bases, with 10 bases sitting between them. The CDR3 sequence: CASRIPGTEAFF. In DNA form, the CDR3 reads TGTGCCAGCAGGATCCCCGGGACTGAAGCTTTCTTT.